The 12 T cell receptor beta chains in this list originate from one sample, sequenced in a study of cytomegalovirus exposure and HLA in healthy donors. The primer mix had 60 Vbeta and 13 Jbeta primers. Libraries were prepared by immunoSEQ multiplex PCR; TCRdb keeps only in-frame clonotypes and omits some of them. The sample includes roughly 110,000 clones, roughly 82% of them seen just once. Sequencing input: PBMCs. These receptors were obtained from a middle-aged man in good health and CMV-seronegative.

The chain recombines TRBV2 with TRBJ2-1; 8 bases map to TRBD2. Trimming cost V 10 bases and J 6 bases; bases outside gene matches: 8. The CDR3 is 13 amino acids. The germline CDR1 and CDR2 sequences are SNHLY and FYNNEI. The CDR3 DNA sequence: TGTGCCACCGCGGGACTAGAGGGCAATGAGCAGTTCTTC. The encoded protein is CATAGLEGNEQFF.

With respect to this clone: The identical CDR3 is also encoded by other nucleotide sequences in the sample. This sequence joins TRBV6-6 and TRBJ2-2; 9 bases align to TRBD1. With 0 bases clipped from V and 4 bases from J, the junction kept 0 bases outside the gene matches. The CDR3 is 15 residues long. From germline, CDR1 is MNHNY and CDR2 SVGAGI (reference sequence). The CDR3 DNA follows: TGTGCCAGCAGTTACTCGGACAGGGGCACCGGGGAGCTGTTTTTT. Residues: CASSYSDRGTGELFF.

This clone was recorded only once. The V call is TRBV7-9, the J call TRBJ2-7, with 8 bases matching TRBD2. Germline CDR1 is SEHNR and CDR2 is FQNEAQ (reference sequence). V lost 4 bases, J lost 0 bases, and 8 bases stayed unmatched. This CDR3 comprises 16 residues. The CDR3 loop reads CASSSGGGLSSYEQYF. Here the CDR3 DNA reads TGTGCCAGCAGCTCTGGCGGGGGGCTAAGCTCCTACGAGCAGTACTTC. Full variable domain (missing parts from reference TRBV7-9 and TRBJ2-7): DTGVSQNPRHKITKRGQNVTFRCDPISEHNRLYWYRQTLGQGPEFLTYFQNEAQLEKSRLLSDRFSAERPKGSFSTLEIQRTEQGDSAMYLCASSSGGGLSSYEQYFGPGTRLTVT.

In nucleotides, the CDR3 is TGTGCCAGCAGTTATGGCGGGCGGGGAGTAGATACGCAGTATTTT. Translating gives CASSYGGRGVDTQYF. The chain recombines TRBV6-5 with TRBJ2-3; tentatively, D is TRBD2 (6 bases). Germline V gene data show CDR1 as MNHEY and CDR2 as SVGAGI. The CDR3 runs to 15 residues. With 3 bases removed from V and 5 bases from J, the gap between germline ends came to 15 bases.

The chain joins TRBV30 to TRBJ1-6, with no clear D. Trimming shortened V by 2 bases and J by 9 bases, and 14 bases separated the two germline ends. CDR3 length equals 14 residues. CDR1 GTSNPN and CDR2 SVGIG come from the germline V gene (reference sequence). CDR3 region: CAWSSPGEGSPLHF. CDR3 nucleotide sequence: TGTGCCTGGAGTAGCCCAGGTGAGGGTTCACCCCTCCACTTT.

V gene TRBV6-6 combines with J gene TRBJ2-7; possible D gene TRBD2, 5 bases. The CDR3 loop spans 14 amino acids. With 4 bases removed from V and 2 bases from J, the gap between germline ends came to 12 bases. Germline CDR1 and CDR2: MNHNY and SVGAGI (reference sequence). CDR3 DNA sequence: TGTGCCAGCAGTTTTGCTAGCACAGCCTACGAGCAGTACGTC. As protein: CASSFASTAYEQYV.

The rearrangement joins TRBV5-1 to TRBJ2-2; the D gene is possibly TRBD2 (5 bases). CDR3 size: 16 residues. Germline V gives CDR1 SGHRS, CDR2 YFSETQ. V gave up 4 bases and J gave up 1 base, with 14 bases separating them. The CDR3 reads CASSVRESLNTGELFF. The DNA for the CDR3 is TGCGCCAGCAGCGTCCGGGAAAGTTTGAACACCGGGGAGCTGTTTTTT.

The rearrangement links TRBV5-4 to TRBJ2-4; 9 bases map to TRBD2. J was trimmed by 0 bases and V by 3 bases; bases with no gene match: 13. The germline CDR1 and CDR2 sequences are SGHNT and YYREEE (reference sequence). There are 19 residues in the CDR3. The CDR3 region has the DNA TGTGCCAGCAGCTGGGGATTTGGGGCGGGGGGGCCAGCCAAAAACATTCAGTACTTC. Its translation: CASSWGFGAGGPAKNIQYF. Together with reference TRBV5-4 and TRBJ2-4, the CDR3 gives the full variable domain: ETGVTQSPTHLIKTRGQQVTLRCSSQSGHNTVSWYQQALGQGPQFIFQYYREEENGRGNFPPRFSGLQFPNYSSELNVNALELDDSALYLCASSWGFGAGGPAKNIQYFGAGTRLSVL.

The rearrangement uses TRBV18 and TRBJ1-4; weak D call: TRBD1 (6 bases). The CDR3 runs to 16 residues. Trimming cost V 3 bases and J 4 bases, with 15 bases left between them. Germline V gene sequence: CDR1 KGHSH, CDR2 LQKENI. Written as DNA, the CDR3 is TGTGCCAGCTCACCTTTATCAGGACAGTTTAATGAAAAACTGTTTTTT. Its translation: CASSPLSGQFNEKLFF.

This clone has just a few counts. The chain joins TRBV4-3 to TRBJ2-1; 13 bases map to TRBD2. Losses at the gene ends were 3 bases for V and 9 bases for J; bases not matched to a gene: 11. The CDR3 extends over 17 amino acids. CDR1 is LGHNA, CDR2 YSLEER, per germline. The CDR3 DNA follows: TGCGCCAGCAGCCAGAACTCACCGGGACTAGCGGGAAGTGAGCAGTTCTTC. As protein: CASSQNSPGLAGSEQFF.

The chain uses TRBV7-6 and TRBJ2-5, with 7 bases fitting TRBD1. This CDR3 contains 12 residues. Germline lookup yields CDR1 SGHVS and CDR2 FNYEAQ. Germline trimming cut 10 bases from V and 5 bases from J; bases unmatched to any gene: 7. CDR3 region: CATGDSKETQYF. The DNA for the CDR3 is TGTGCCACCGGGGACAGCAAGGAGACCCAGTACTTC.

CDR3 DNA sequence: TGTGCCAGCACCCTCCGGGGTTGGTCGAGTAGCGGGGAGCTGTTTTTT. Translated, it gives CASTLRGWSSSGELFF. The chain carries TRBV5-6 and TRBJ2-2, with D maybe TRBD2 (5 bases). The V and J ends lost 6 bases and 7 bases respectively, with 22 bases between them. Germline CDR1 SGHDT, CDR2 YYEEEE. CDR3 length: 16 residues.